This T cell receptor beta chain is drawn from a study of blood T cell repertoires in COVID-19. Whole-study context: COVID-19 samples collected from the United States, Italy and Spain covered acute and convalescent phases. In each case, the material was cDNA or gDNA derived from T cells, B-cell-depleted T cells, or PBMCs.

In the original processing: Scientists estimated how many nucleated cells there were by amplifying reference gene primers. TCRdb's table, derived via immunoSEQ multiplex PCR, lists solely in-frame clones and lacks some. D and trimming come from the DNA, and the V and J calls and clone size come from that table. The sample holds roughly 30,000 clones, 93% seen once. This TCR derives from a human donor in a cohort sampled during active COVID-19. Material: peripheral blood.

CDR3 DNA: TGTGCCAGCAGCCAAGAAGCCAGGGACTCCTACGAGCAGTACTTC. Residues: CASSQEARDSYEQYF. The chain joins TRBV3-1 (or the pseudogene TRBV3-2) to TRBJ2-7; D perhaps matches TRBD1 (5 bases). The germline V gene has CDR1 LGHDT and CDR2 YNNKEL (reference sequence). The CDR3 has 15 amino acids. V was cut by 0 bases and J by 0 bases, with 9 bases left in between.